This TCR beta chain was profiled in a study of T cells after yellow fever vaccination. They built TCR cDNA with 5'RACE template switching, a step that put in a universal primer site and UMIs. TCRdb ran MiXCR on the 5' RACE reads and lists one entry per CDR3 protein. Seen here are about 350,000 distinct CDR3 sequences, roughly 8.3% observed once, and the top ten hold 15% to 20%. This clonotype has a handful of counts. The CDR3 is 11 amino acids. The V end was cut by 5 bases, the J end by 6 bases, with 11 bases between. Germline CDR1 is DFQATT and CDR2 is SNEGSKA (reference sequence). The input for sequencing was PBMCs, taken around 45 days after the first yellow fever vaccination. The V gene is TRBV20-1, the J gene TRBJ2-7; D might be TRBD2 (5 bases). This TCR was recovered from a man younger than 35 who received the YFV17D yellow fever vaccine. CDR3 in DNA: TGCAGTGCTCAGGACGGAGGCGAGCAGTACTTC. It is translated as CSAQDGGEQYF.